Each of the 6 T cell receptor beta chains below was sequenced from the same sample in a study of blood T cell repertoires in COVID-19. Profiling relied on immunoSEQ multiplex PCR, and the TCRdb table lists in-frame clones only, not all of them. Counted here are about 220,000 clones, 80% occurring once; the ten biggest clones make up roughly 12%. The sequenced sample consisted of peripheral blood. Every receptor here comes from a human donor in a cohort sampled during active COVID-19.

The V and J genes are TRBV30 and TRBJ1-5; D may be TRBD1 (6 bases). Germline CDR1 is GTSNPN and CDR2 is SVGIG (reference sequence). Trimming shortened V by 1 base and J by 0 bases, and 10 bases separated the two germline ends. This CDR3 is built from 15 residues. CDR3 sequence reads: CAWSGGGGSNQPQHF. The CDR3, as DNA: TGTGCCTGGAGTGGAGGGGGTGGTAGCAATCAGCCCCAGCATTTT. The full variable domain, in which reference TRBV30 and TRBJ1-5 provide the parts outside the CDR3, is SQTIHQWPATLVQPVGSPLSLECTVEGTSNPNLYWYRQAAGRGLQLLFYSVGIGQISSEVPQNLSASRPQDRQFILSSKKLLLSDSGFYLCAWSGGGGSNQPQHFGDGTRLSIL.

V usage is TRBV18 and J usage is TRBJ2-5; possible D gene TRBD1, 5 bases. There are 14 residues in the CDR3. Germline V gives CDR1 KGHSH, CDR2 LQKENI. The V and J ends lost 2 bases and 1 base respectively, with 8 bases between them. CDR3 residues: CASSPVQGQETQYF. The DNA for the CDR3 is TGTGCCAGCTCACCAGTTCAGGGCCAAGAGACCCAGTACTTC.

J is TRBJ1-1 and V is TRBV18; D perhaps matches TRBD1 (5 bases). Per the germline V gene, CDR1 is KGHSH and CDR2 is LQKENI. The V gene lost 2 bases and the J gene lost 1 base, with 17 bases spanning the gap. The CDR3 has 17 residues. The DNA for the CDR3 is TGTGCCAGCTCACCAGGCGGGGGAGGGATGGCGAACACTGAAGCTTTCTTT. Protein product: CASSPGGGGMANTEAFF.

The J gene is TRBJ2-7, the V gene TRBV6-5; D unclear. CDR1 is MNHEY and CDR2 is SVGAGI in the germline V gene. V was cut by 7 bases and J by 2 bases, with 15 bases left in between. The CDR3 covers 14 residues. The CDR3 reads CASTRGGGTYEQYF. CDR3 nucleotide sequence: TGTGCCAGCACTCGCGGCGGCGGAACCTACGAGCAGTACTTC.

CDR3 protein: CASSLGPGVEQYF. The CDR3 coding sequence is TGTGCCAGCAGTTTGGGGCCAGGGGTCGAGCAGTACTTC. The chain employs TRBV27 and TRBJ2-7; possible D gene TRBD1, 6 bases. The germline V gene encodes CDR1 MNHEY and CDR2 SMNVEV (reference sequence). The V and J ends lost 3 bases and 6 bases respectively, with 12 bases between them. This CDR3 is built from 13 residues.

CDR3 amino acids: CASSLDFGGNEKLFF. Here the CDR3 DNA reads TGTGCCAGCAGCTTAGATTTCGGAGGTAATGAAAAACTGTTTTTT. This chain joins TRBV5-4 and TRBJ1-4; D remains ambiguous. CDR1 and CDR2 from the germline V gene are SGHNT and YYREEE (reference sequence). The CDR3 totals 15 residues. The V and J ends lost 2 bases and 4 bases respectively, with 12 bases between them.